Listed here is a single TCR beta chain. Through MiXCR, TCRdb re-clonotyped the PCR reads. The sample holds 13,000 to 15,000 clones, about 29% seen once. These data belong to a study of metastatic and nonmetastatic thyroid tumors. Trimming cost V 3 bases and J 7 bases; bases outside gene matches: 6. CDR3 length equals 14 residues. Germline assignment: CDR1 KGHSH and CDR2 LQKENI. Patients underwent thyroid surgery, and none had received any treatment before it. The clonotype comes from a male donor with papillary thyroid cancer or a benign thyroid nodule (not recorded which). Some clones in this sample may be carry-over from other donors' samples. Sequenced sample: tumor tissue. The J gene is TRBJ1-1, the V gene TRBV18; 9 bases map to TRBD1. The CDR3 spells CASSPGQGRGEAFF. In DNA form, the CDR3 reads TGTGCCAGCTCACCGGGACAGGGCCGGGGTGAAGCTTTCTTT.